A selection of T cell receptor beta chains follows, all from one sample in a study of cytomegalovirus exposure and HLA in healthy donors. This table comes from immunoSEQ multiplex PCR, and its TCRdb copy is limited to in-frame clones, with some not included. Of roughly 120,000 clones listed, roughly 69% are singletons. Material for sequencing was PBMCs. These receptors all come from a woman aged 40 to 55 in good health and CMV-seropositive. CDR3s include the opening cysteine and the closing phenylalanine or tryptophan. Fields, in order: clone size, D gene, J gene, V gene, CDR3 protein, CDR3 DNA. The D gene is left open where the match is weak. Clone size is stated in some rows and not others, as once, few, many or a class when expanded.

NA TRBD2 TRBJ2-7 TRBV2 CASRTTSGRAAEQYF TGTGCCAGCAGAACGACTAGCGGGAGGGCCGCCGAGCAGTACTTC
NA TRBD2 TRBJ2-1 TRBV5-1 CASSRTSGRSIGLEQFF TGCGCCAGCAGCCGTACTAGCGGGAGATCTATCGGTCTTGAGCAGTTCTTC
NA TRBD1 TRBJ1-5 TRBV30 CASKGTGDQPQHF TGTGCCTCCAAAGGGACAGGGGATCAGCCCCAGCATTTT
NA NA TRBJ1-5 TRBV30 CAWSRGGGGGQPQHF TGTGCCTGGAGTCGTGGGGGGGGAGGAGGACAGCCCCAGCATTTT
NA TRBD1 TRBJ1-2 TRBV27 CASGTGAGGLLNYGYTF TGTGCCAGCGGAACTGGGGCAGGGGGCCTTCTTAACTATGGCTACACCTTC
few NA TRBJ2-1 TRBV27 CASSQRPGYDNEQFF TGTGCCAGCAGCCAGCGCCCTGGATACGACAATGAGCAGTTCTTC
NA TRBD1 TRBJ1-2 TRBV30 CAWSGLTGSRYTF TGTGCCTGGAGTGGCTTGACAGGGAGCCGCTACACCTTC
NA NA TRBJ1-2 TRBV5-5 CASSSSTDIQHYGYTF TGTGCCAGCAGCTCTAGTACGGACATCCAGCACTATGGCTACACCTTC
few NA TRBJ1-4 TRBV7-2 CASSLATNTNEKLFF TGTGCCAGCAGCTTAGCGACAAATACTAATGAAAAACTGTTTTTT
once NA TRBJ2-7 TRBV27 CASSLRGIGYEQYF TGTGCCAGCAGTTTAAGGGGGATCGGCTACGAGCAGTACTTC
NA NA TRBJ2-3 TRBV7-2 CASSRRVWTDTQYF TGTGCCAGCAGCAGGAGGGTTTGGACAGATACGCAGTATTTT
NA NA TRBJ1-4 TRBV7-9 CASSSRNILRGEKLFF TGTGCCAGCAGCTCCCGCAATATCCTTAGGGGTGAAAAACTGTTTTTT
NA NA TRBJ1-1 TRBV7-2 CASSPWRVVNTEAFF TGTGCCAGCAGCCCTTGGCGGGTGGTGAACACTGAAGCTTTCTTT
NA NA TRBJ2-6 TRBV10-3 CAISESPSSGANVLTF TGTGCCATCAGTGAGTCACCCAGCTCTGGGGCCAACGTCCTGACTTTC
once NA TRBJ1-1 TRBV13 CASSYTGTEAFF TGTGCCAGCAGCTATACGGGCACTGAAGCTTTCTTT
NA NA TRBJ2-5 TRBV2 CASDLAAETQYF TGTGCCAGCGACCTTGCGGCGGAGACCCAGTACTTC
NA TRBD1 TRBJ1-2 TRBV2 CASSWTGVSGYTF TGTGCCAGCAGTTGGACAGGGGTTAGTGGCTACACCTTC
NA TRBD2 TRBJ2-7 TRBV5-6 CASSLMSFGLAGSYEQYF TGTGCCAGCAGCTTGATGAGTTTCGGACTAGCGGGTTCCTACGAGCAGTACTTC
NA TRBD2 TRBJ2-7 TRBV27 CASSLGLAEVYEQYF TGTGCCAGCAGTTTGGGACTAGCGGAGGTCTACGAGCAGTACTTC
NA NA TRBJ1-4 TRBV5-1 CASSLEGQSEEKLFF TGCGCCAGCAGCTTGGAAGGACAGTCTGAGGAGAAACTGTTTTTT
NA TRBD1 TRBJ2-7 TRBV30 CAWSVLRTGFYEQYF TGTGCCTGGAGTGTTCTAAGGACAGGGTTCTACGAGCAGTACTTC
NA TRBD1 TRBJ2-7 TRBV4-3 CASQPGQGSYEQYF TGCGCTAGCCAGCCGGGACAGGGGTCCTACGAGCAGTACTTC
NA NA TRBJ1-2 TRBV19 CASSISIEAAPGYTF TGTGCCAGTAGTATTTCTATCGAGGCAGCGCCTGGCTACACCTTC
NA TRBD2 TRBJ2-3 TRBV13 CASSLGAFTSGSTDTQYF TGTGCCAGCAGCTTAGGAGCATTTACTAGCGGGAGCACAGATACGCAGTATTTT
NA TRBD2 TRBJ2-7 TRBV14 CASSPSKAGAAYEQYF TGTGCCAGCAGCCCATCTAAAGCGGGAGCCGCCTACGAGCAGTACTTC
NA NA TRBJ2-7 TRBV7-9 CASSSGLSYEQYF TGTGCCAGCAGCTCGGGACTTTCCTACGAGCAGTACTTC
NA NA TRBJ2-1 TRBV6-1 CASSEKVGLPLGEQFF TGTGCCAGCAGTGAAAAGGTGGGACTGCCCCTGGGTGAGCAGTTCTTC
NA TRBD1 TRBJ2-1 TRBV10-3 CATRGLYNEQFF TGTGCCACCAGGGGGCTCTACAATGAGCAGTTCTTC
NA NA TRBJ1-1 TRBV7-2 CASSLFWERGTENTEAFF NA
NA NA TRBJ2-5 TRBV19 CATPTNLETQYF TGTGCCACCCCGACAAACCTCGAGACCCAGTACTTC
NA TRBD2 TRBJ2-3 TRBV28 CASSPGGWAGGANRYTQYF TGTGCCAGCAGTCCCGGTGGATGGGCGGGGGGGGCGAATAGGTATACGCAGTATTTT
NA TRBD1 TRBJ1-2 TRBV30 CAWSVIGGTVGYGYTF TGTGCCTGGAGTGTCATAGGGGGCACCGTCGGGTATGGCTACACCTTC
NA NA TRBJ1-2 TRBV7-9 CSSSQSGGLNYGYTF TGTTCCAGCAGCCAGAGCGGGGGGCTTAACTATGGCTACACCTTC
NA TRBD1 TRBJ2-2 TRBV27 CASSLRQGIAGELFF TGTGCCAGCAGTTTAAGACAGGGGATCGCCGGGGAGCTGTTTTTT
NA NA TRBJ1-1 TRBV2 CASSEYRLRDLKGEAFF TGTGCCAGCAGTGAATATCGATTGAGGGATCTCAAAGGTGAAGCTTTCTTT
NA NA TRBJ2-3 TRBV25-1 CASGISGTDTQYF TGTGCCAGCGGCATTTCGGGAACAGATACGCAGTATTTT
NA TRBD1 TRBJ2-1 TRBV19 CASTGGQGEGKSSYNEQFF TGTGCCAGTACGGGGGGACAGGGGGAAGGTAAGAGCTCCTACAATGAGCAGTTCTTC
NA TRBD1 TRBJ2-2 TRBV4-1 CASSPRQGTGELFF TGCGCCAGCAGCCCCCGACAGGGCACCGGGGAGCTGTTTTTT
once NA TRBJ2-3 TRBV5-1 CASSPNGRAGYTDTQYF TGCGCCAGCAGCCCCAACGGTAGGGCGGGTTACACAGATACGCAGTATTTT
NA TRBD2 TRBJ2-5 TRBV5-4 CASSFSEREEETQYF TGTGCCAGCAGCTTCTCGGAGCGGGAGGAGGAGACCCAGTACTTC
NA NA TRBJ2-1 TRBV29-1 CSVSLALSSYNEQFF TGCAGCGTTTCGCTAGCGCTAAGCTCCTACAATGAGCAGTTCTTC
NA TRBD1 TRBJ2-1 TRBV19 CASSIDWGTEDEQFF TGTGCCAGTAGTATAGATTGGGGGACAGAAGATGAGCAGTTCTTC
few TRBD2 TRBJ2-3 TRBV28 CASSSSIGGGTDTQYF TGTGCCAGCAGTTCCTCGATCGGCGGGGGAACAGATACGCAGTATTTT
NA NA TRBJ2-1 TRBV30 CAWSSGPSSYNEQFF TGTGCCTGGAGCAGCGGGCCAAGCTCCTACAATGAGCAGTTCTTC
NA NA TRBJ2-3 TRBV7-9 CASSFKQGAQYF TGTGCCAGCAGCTTTAAACAGGGAGCGCAGTATTTT
NA TRBD1 TRBJ2-7 TRBV6-5 CASRGQGSPEQYF TGTGCCAGCAGGGGACAGGGATCGCCCGAGCAGTACTTC
NA TRBD2 TRBJ2-6 TRBV2 CASSEQKGKASGSAGANVLTF TGTGCCAGCAGCGAACAAAAGGGAAAGGCTAGCGGGAGTGCTGGGGCCAACGTCCTGACTTTC
few NA TRBJ2-3 TRBV28 CASSLFGGPDTQYF TGTGCCAGCAGTTTATTCGGGGGGCCAGATACGCAGTATTTT
NA TRBD1 TRBJ2-7 TRBV2 CASSRDRGTYEQYF TGTGCCAGCAGTCGGGACAGGGGTACCTACGAGCAGTACTTC
NA NA TRBJ1-2 TRBV4-1 CASSQDIGRNYGYTF TGCGCCAGCAGCCAAGATATCGGCAGGAACTATGGCTACACCTTC
once TRBD1 TRBJ1-5 TRBV6-5 CASREGQGAWAQHF TGTGCCAGCAGGGAGGGACAGGGGGCCTGGGCCCAGCATTTT
NA TRBD1 TRBJ1-2 TRBV9 CASSVGITGQGKEGYTF TGTGCCAGCAGCGTAGGAATAACGGGACAGGGGAAAGAAGGCTACACCTTC